The 2 T cell receptor beta chains below all came from one sample that was sequenced in a study of shared clonotypes between healthy human individuals. Data came from immunoSEQ multiplex PCR; TCRdb stores just in-frame clones and leaves some out. In the table there are millions of clones, 85% to 95% of which are singletons. Sequenced input: naive CD4+ T cells sorted from blood. As for subset: CD45RA+ positively selected. The receptor set was obtained from a man aged 18 to 29 in good health.

The rearrangement uses TRBV15 and TRBJ1-1, with TRBD1 identical over 7 bases. V trimming: 0 bases; J trimming: 7 bases; junction bases outside the gene matches: 5. The CDR3 sequence is 14 residues long. Germline V gene lookup returns CDR1 LNHNV and CDR2 YYDKDF (reference sequence). The CDR3 region has the DNA TGTGCCACCAGCAGAGATCGGCAGGGGGGTGAAGCTTTCTTT. Amino acids: CATSRDRQGGEAFF.

V gene TRBV6-6 combines with J gene TRBJ1-1; no definite D call. CDR1 is MNHNY and CDR2 is SVGAGI in the germline V gene (reference sequence). This CDR3 has 14 residues. Between the trimmed V and J ends, which lost 7 bases and 2 bases, there was a span of 14 bases. The CDR3 is CASTLGGGNTEAFF. The CDR3 DNA is TGTGCCAGCACCTTGGGAGGAGGAAACACTGAAGCTTTCTTT.